The rows below give T cell receptor beta chains drawn from one sample of a study of immune evolution from preneoplasia to lung adenocarcinoma. Clones were sequenced by immunoSEQ multiplex PCR, and TCRdb holds only the in-frame ones, with some missing. The data show fewer than 50,000 clones, 70% to 85% seen once. Sequences were obtained from FFPE invasive lung adenocarcinoma tissue. The origin of the receptors is a person between 55 and 69 years old with lung adenocarcinoma. Both conserved end residues are part of each CDR3. The order of the fields is clone size, J gene, V gene, D gene, CDR3 DNA, CDR3 protein. The D gene is left open where the match is weak. Size is stated for part of the rows, as once, few or many counts, or as a class when the clone is expanded.

>NA|TRBJ2-3|TRBV5-1|NA
TGCGCCAGCAGCGGGGACAATCCAGTCGCCGTCGGGAGTTTGACAGATACGCAGTATTTT
CASSGDNPVAVGSLTDTQYF
>NA|TRBJ2-1|TRBV7-8|TRBD2
TGTGCCAGCAGCTTTGCCGCGGGAGCATTTTACAATGAGCAGTTCTTC
CASSFAAGAFYNEQFF
>NA|TRBJ2-1|TRBV11-2|TRBD2
TGTGCCAGCAGCTTAGGAAGGCTCGAGGCTAGCGGGAGACCGCGTGAGCAGTTCTTC
CASSLGRLEASGRPREQFF
>medium-sized|TRBJ2-7|TRBV4-1|NA
TGCGCCAGCAGCCAAGATAATCAGGGAAACTACGAGCAGTACTTC
CASSQDNQGNYEQYF
>NA|TRBJ2-5|TRBV21-1|NA
TGTGCCAGCAGCACTCGTGTGGAGACCCAGTACTTC
CASSTRVETQYF
>NA|TRBJ2-5|TRBV18|TRBD1
TGTGCCAGCTCACCCACGAGACAGGGCTTATTCGAGACCCAGTACTTC
CASSPTRQGLFETQYF
>NA|TRBJ1-1|TRBV9|NA
TGTGCCAGCAGCGTAATAACAAACACTGAAGCTTTCTTT
CASSVITNTEAFF
>NA|TRBJ1-1|TRBV28|NA
TGTGCCAGCAGTCCCTCCGGCGTTAGGAACACTGAAGCTTTCTTT
CASSPSGVRNTEAFF
>NA|TRBJ2-7|TRBV7-2|TRBD2
TGTGCCAGCAGCTTAGACTCGGCGGGAGGGCGAGAGCAGTACTTC
CASSLDSAGGREQYF
>NA|TRBJ2-3|TRBV6-5|NA
TGTGCCAGCAGTTACCGGACGGCGGGTATAGGATCTACGCAGTATTTT
CASSYRTAGIGSTQYF
>NA|TRBJ1-2|TRBV7-9|NA
TGTGCCACCGGCTTTTCTGGCTACACCTTC
CATGFSGYTF
>NA|TRBJ2-1|TRBV12-5|NA
TGTGCTAGTAGTTTGGAGGGGGAGGGGCTTCGGTCCTACAATGAGCAATTCTTC
CASSLEGEGLRSYNEQFF
>NA|TRBJ2-7|TRBV6-1|NA
TGTGCCAGCAGCAAAGGGCTGGCCTACGAGCAGTACTTC
CASSKGLAYEQYF
>NA|TRBJ2-3|TRBV5-1|TRBD2
TGCGCCAGCAGCTTGACTCTCTACTCGCGGGAGGGGACAGATACGCAGTATTTT
CASSLTLYSREGTDTQYF
>NA|TRBJ2-7|TRBV28|TRBD2
TGTGCCAGCAGTTTCAGGACTAGCGGAGAAGACTACGAGCAGTACTTC
CASSFRTSGEDYEQYF
>NA|TRBJ1-2|TRBV4-2|NA
TGTGCCAGCAGCCAAGAAATTGGGGGCGGTAACTATGGCTACACCTTC
CASSQEIGGGNYGYTF